Included here is one T cell receptor (beta chain) sequence, with context. CDR1 is LNHDA and CDR2 is SQIVND in the germline V gene (reference sequence). The CDR3 is made up of 15 amino acids. V lost 7 bases, J lost 4 bases, and 11 bases stayed unmatched. The protocol was immunoSEQ multiplex PCR, while the TCRdb copy is restricted to in-frame clones and leaves out a portion. The repertoire holds about 180,000 clones, with 65% to 90% as singletons. This record belongs to a study of blood T cell repertoires in COVID-19. V and J are TRBV19 and TRBJ2-3, with 7 bases that match TRBD2. This TCR was sampled from a man between 50 and 59 years old with active or convalescent COVID-19. Source material: peripheral blood. The CDR3 spells CASKSGGGMADTQYF. CDR3 DNA sequence: TGTGCCAGTAAGTCAGGCGGGGGAATGGCAGATACGCAGTATTTT.